This record covers a single T cell receptor beta chain. What it binds is unknown. All donors were healthy Finnish infants who were undergoing corrective surgery to treat congenital heart defects. A roughly 0.45-1 mL peripheral blood aliquot was taken intraoperatively from four of eight donors. Blood DNA came from all available leukocytes, not a fixed cell number. Germline values: CDR1 LGHNA, CDR2 YSLEER. The V end was cut by 1 base, the J end by 2 bases, with 11 bases between. The CDR3 is 15 amino acids. Profiling relied on immunoSEQ multiplex PCR, and the TCRdb table lists in-frame clones only, not all of them. Of tens of thousands of clones listed, 94% are singletons. This specimen comes from a study of human thymus T cells. General observations from the study: Within thymic and blood repertoires, V and J gene usage appeared to be biased.

The J gene is TRBJ1-1, the V gene TRBV4-3; D ambiguous. Sequenced: blood. The receptor was derived from a boy less than two years old with a congenital heart defect but otherwise immunologically healthy. CDR3 sequence: CASSQALGHNTEAFF. The CDR3 coding sequence is TGCGCCAGCAGCCAAGCACTTGGTCACAACACTGAAGCTTTCTTT.